The 32 T cell receptor beta chains reported below all come from one sample, sequenced in a study of early T cells in non-severe SARS-CoV-2 infection. TCRdb fed the 5' RACE reads into MiXCR, producing one record per CDR3 protein. The profile shows some 64,000 distinct CDR3 sequences, 10% of them singletons. The sequencing here drew on whole blood, taken at baseline. All receptors derive from an adult who was a healthcare worker with PCR-confirmed SARS-CoV-2 infection or an uninfected control (not recorded which).

This clonotype showed up many times. The V and J genes are TRBV25-1 and TRBJ2-7; no definite D call. There are 11 residues in the CDR3. Trimming removed 4 bases at V and 6 bases at J, with 7 bases between. Germline V gene lookup returns CDR1 MGHDK and CDR2 SYGVNS. The CDR3 loop reads CASSGLGEQYF. In DNA form, the CDR3 reads TGTGCCAGCAGTGGCTTAGGCGAGCAGTACTTC.

This clonotype was counted between two and nine times. The genes are TRBV4-2 and TRBJ2-3; 12 positions agree with TRBD2. The CDR3 has 16 amino acids. V shed 2 bases, J shed 5 bases, and the junction held 5 bases outside the gene matches. Germline lookup yields CDR1 LGHNA and CDR2 YNFKEQ. Here the CDR3 DNA reads TGTGCCAGCAGCCAAACTAGCGGGAGGCGGGGAGATACGCAGTATTTT. Amino acids: CASSQTSGRRGDTQYF.

A few counts support this clonotype. The V and J genes are TRBV28 and TRBJ1-5; D remains ambiguous. The V end lost 3 bases, the J end lost 6 bases, and 12 bases lay between the germline ends. There are 14 residues in the CDR3. Germline V gene lookup returns CDR1 MDHEN and CDR2 SYDVKM. For the CDR3, the DNA is TGTGCCAGCAGTTTTACCCGGGATTTTCAGCCCCAGCATTTT. This encodes CASSFTRDFQPQHF.

V and J are TRBV29-1 and TRBJ2-7; D may correspond to TRBD1 or TRBD2 (5 bases each). Germline CDR1 is SQVTM and CDR2 is ANQGSEA. The length of the CDR3 is 14 residues. Between the trimmed V and J ends, which lost 7 bases and 7 bases, there was a span of 23 bases. The CDR3 reads CSATVDSGPWEQYF. The CDR3 DNA follows: TGCAGCGCAACTGTAGACAGCGGCCCCTGGGAGCAGTACTTC.

This clonotype was observed a few times. V usage is TRBV18 and J usage is TRBJ1-6, with D tentatively TRBD1 (5 bases). The V end lost 0 bases, the J end lost 11 bases, and 14 bases lay between the germline ends. CDR1 and CDR2 from the germline V gene are KGHSH and LQKENI. This CDR3 region has 15 residues. The CDR3 loop is CASSPPWRDQAPLHF. The CDR3 nucleotides read TGTGCCAGCTCACCACCGTGGCGGGACCAGGCACCCCTCCACTTT. The entire variable domain, with the rest obtained from reference TRBV18 and TRBJ1-6, is as follows: NAGVMQNPRHLVRRRGQEARLRCSPMKGHSHVYWYRQLPEEGLKFMVYLQKENIIDESGMPKERFSAEFPKEGPSILRIQQVVRGDSAAYFCASSPPWRDQAPLHFGNGTRLTVT.

The J gene is TRBJ2-1, the V gene TRBV7-9; D is perhaps TRBD2 (7 bases). CDR1 is SEHNR and CDR2 is FQNEAQ in the germline V gene (reference sequence). The CDR3 is 16 amino acids. Trimming removed 5 bases at V and 4 bases at J, with 18 bases between. The CDR3 here is CASSPAKRDKYNEQFF. CDR3 in DNA: TGTGCCAGCAGCCCAGCAAAGCGGGACAAATACAATGAGCAGTTCTTC.

The J gene is TRBJ2-3, the V gene TRBV19; no definite D call. Looked up from germline, CDR1 is LNHDA and CDR2 is SQIVND (reference sequence). Trimming took 6 bases from V and 7 from J, leaving 5 bases between them. CDR3 length equals 10 residues. CDR3 sequence reads: CASRLNTQYF. The CDR3 region has the DNA TGTGCCAGTAGATTGAATACGCAGTATTTT.

There are a few counts of this clonotype. The V gene is TRBV7-3, the J gene TRBJ2-3; TRBD1 aligns across 7 bases. CDR1 and CDR2 (germline): SGHTA, FQGTGA. V shed 5 bases, J shed 0 bases, and the junction held 5 bases outside the gene matches. The CDR3 is 15 residues long. The CDR3 DNA reads as TGTGCCAGCAGCCGACAGGGACACAGCACAGATACGCAGTATTTT. Protein sequence: CASSRQGHSTDTQYF.

The table lists this clonotype with many counts. The chain has TRBV19 and TRBJ2-1; 8 bases are a match to TRBD1. Germline values: CDR1 LNHDA, CDR2 SQIVND (reference sequence). The CDR3 is made up of 13 amino acids. V lost 9 bases to trimming and J lost 7 bases; unmatched junction nucleotides: 8. CDR3 region: CASGTGGSNEQFF. The CDR3 DNA reads TGTGCCAGCGGGACAGGAGGTTCAAATGAGCAGTTCTTC.

The V call is TRBV29-1, the J call TRBJ1-2; D gene uncertain. Trimming stripped 3 bases from V and 1 base from J, with 9 bases between. Germline loops: CDR1 SQVTM, CDR2 ANQGSEA. The CDR3 is made up of 13 amino acids. Here the CDR3 DNA reads TGCAGCGTTGATCAACAGCTTAACTATGGCTACACCTTC. The encoded protein is CSVDQQLNYGYTF.

The CDR3: CASSLGTSEITDTQYF. DNA for the CDR3: TGTGCCAGCAGCCTCGGGACTAGCGAGATCACAGATACGCAGTATTTT. V and J are TRBV7-3 and TRBJ2-3, with TRBD2 matching over 10 bases. Germline V gene data show CDR1 as SGHTA and CDR2 as FQGTGA. There are 16 residues in the CDR3. Trimming removed 5 bases from V and 2 bases from J; junction bases left unmatched: 7.

Comments on this clonotype: The junction does not match germline at one end; this may be a read error. V gene TRBV7-2 combines with J gene TRBJ2-2; D is possibly TRBD2 (5 bases). The length of the CDR3 is 15 residues. Germline V gene sequence: CDR1 SGHTA, CDR2 FQGNSA. CDR3 protein: CASSRETPFTGELFF. The CDR3 region has the DNA TGTGCCAGCAGCCGGGAAACACCTTTCACCGGGGAGCTTTTTTTT.

This clonotype was counted a few times. The V gene is TRBV21-1, the J gene TRBJ2-7. TRBV21-1 is deemed a pseudogene. The CDR3 length is 12 residues. The chain's CDR3 is CASSKDLYEQYF. The CDR3 nucleotides are TGTGCCAGCAGCAAAGACCTCTACGAGCAGTACTTC.

This clonotype was counted many times. V gene TRBV18 combines with J gene TRBJ1-5; D possibly corresponds to TRBD1 (6 bases). CDR1 and CDR2 (germline): KGHSH, LQKENI. The CDR3 length is 15 residues. V lost 3 bases, J lost 6 bases, and 15 bases lay in between. The CDR3 sequence: CASSPGGTWIQPQHF. In nucleotides, the CDR3 is TGTGCCAGCTCACCCGGGGGCACGTGGATTCAGCCCCAGCATTTT.

This clonotype has a count of ten or more. The chain links TRBV24-1 to TRBJ1-5; TRBD1 is a possible D gene (6 bases). CDR1 is KGHDR, CDR2 SFDVKD, per germline. The CDR3 runs 14 residues. Trimming took off 4 bases at V and 1 base at J, with 7 bases between the two ends. The CDR3 region is CATSDGQSNQPQHF. CDR3 DNA sequence: TGTGCCACCAGTGACGGACAGAGCAATCAGCCCCAGCATTTT.

This clonotype was observed a few times. The chain recombines TRBV9 with TRBJ2-1, with 7 nucleotides matching TRBD2. V shed 6 bases and J 5 bases; nucleotides not matched to a gene: 8. The CDR3 covers 14 residues. CDR1 and CDR2 (germline): SGDLS, YYNGEE. The CDR3 nucleotides read TGTGCCAGCACCAAGGGACTACTGAACAATGAGCAGTTCTTC. This translates into CASTKGLLNNEQFF.

At least ten counts were recorded for this clonotype. The chain recombines TRBV6-5 with TRBJ2-7; D is possibly TRBD1 or TRBD2 (5 bases each). The length of the CDR3 is 14 residues. With 4 bases removed from V and 0 bases from J, the gap between germline ends came to 10 bases. Per the germline V gene, CDR1 is MNHEY and CDR2 is SVGAGI. This CDR3 reads CASSSGTLSYEQYF. CDR3 nucleotides: TGTGCCAGCAGTTCCGGGACCCTCTCCTACGAGCAGTACTTC.

At least ten counts were recorded for this clonotype. The DNA of the CDR3 is TGTGCCAGCAGCCCTTCCGGCTCCGGGGGTTACAATGAGCAGTTCTTC. Amino acids: CASSPSGSGGYNEQFF. This rearrangement joins TRBV7-2 to TRBJ2-1, with D tentatively TRBD2 (6 bases). V dropped 5 bases and J dropped 4 bases, with 18 bases sitting between them. Germline V gives CDR1 SGHTA, CDR2 FQGNSA. CDR3 length: 16 amino acids.

This clonotype was seen at least ten times. The chain uses TRBV7-9 and TRBJ2-7; D is unclear. Germline V gene data show CDR1 as SEHNR and CDR2 as FQNEAQ (reference sequence). The CDR3 consists of 13 residues. V was pared by 4 bases and J by 3 bases, with 10 bases between. The CDR3 DNA is TGTGCCAGCAGCTCGGACGGATACTACGAGCAGTACTTC. Its protein is CASSSDGYYEQYF.

This rearrangement joins TRBV4-1 to TRBJ2-6, with TRBD1 as a possible D gene (5 bases). The CDR3 covers 17 residues. Germline CDR1 reads MGHRA; CDR2 reads YSYEKL. Deletions cut 1 base from V and 0 bases from J, with 10 bases between. CDR3 in amino acids: CASSQGQKSSGANVLTF. Here the CDR3 DNA reads TGCGCCAGCAGCCAAGGACAGAAGAGCTCTGGGGCCAACGTCCTGACTTTC.

This clonotype was seen repeatedly, ten times or more. V gene TRBV28 combines with J gene TRBJ2-7; a possible D gene is TRBD2 (5 bases). The germline gives CDR1 MDHEN, CDR2 SYDVKM. The V end lost 6 bases, the J end lost 1 base, and 25 bases lay between the germline ends. The length of the CDR3 is 18 residues. In DNA form, the CDR3 reads TGTGCCAGCAGCCCCTGGAGGTCCAGCGGAGAATTATCCTACGAGCAGTACTTC. It translates to CASSPWRSSGELSYEQYF.

This clonotype was picked up many times. The J gene is TRBJ2-5, the V gene TRBV6-2 or TRBV6-3, with unresolved D. Germline values: CDR1 MNHEY, CDR2 SVGEGT. This CDR3 comprises 13 residues. V lost 2 bases and J 3 bases, leaving 7 bases between the germline ends. CDR3 sequence: CASSYEKEETQYF. The CDR3 region has the DNA TGTGCCAGCAGTTACGAAAAAGAAGAGACCCAGTACTTC.

This clonotype has ten or more counts. The chain couples TRBV29-1 to TRBJ2-1; 8 positions agree with TRBD2. CDR1 is SQVTM and CDR2 is ANQGSEA in the germline V gene. Trimming cost V 3 bases and J 5 bases; bases outside gene matches: 3. This CDR3 contains 13 residues. The CDR3 loop reads CSVETSAHNEQFF. In DNA, the CDR3 is TGCAGCGTTGAGACTAGCGCCCACAATGAGCAGTTCTTC.

The chain uses TRBV2 and TRBJ2-1; D is undetermined. This CDR3 contains 11 residues. V was trimmed by 6 bases and J by 10 bases, leaving 10 bases between them. The V gene's germline CDR1 is SNHLY and CDR2 FYNNEI. The CDR3 DNA reads as TGTGCCAGCAGCGTGCGAGGCGAGCAGTTCTTC. Translated, it gives CASSVRGEQFF.

The chain couples TRBV7-8 to TRBJ2-3; 14 bases fit TRBD2. Trimming removed 4 bases from V and 6 bases from J; junction bases left unmatched: 6. CDR3 length: 16 residues. The germline gives CDR1 SGHVS, CDR2 FQNEAQ. CDR3 bases: TGTGCCAGCAGCTACGGGACTAGCGGGGGCCGGGATACGCAGTATTTT. This sequence encodes CASSYGTSGGRDTQYF. Full variable domain (outside the CDR3, taken from reference TRBV7-8 and TRBJ2-3): GAGVSQSPRYKVAKRGQDVALRCDPISGHVSLFWYQQALGQGPEFLTYFQNEAQLDKSGLPSDRFFAERPEGSVSTLKIQRTQQEDSAVYLCASSYGTSGGRDTQYFGPGTRLTVL.

The chain links TRBV18 to TRBJ2-5, with D possibly matching TRBD2 (6 bases). The CDR3 length is 16 residues. Trimming stripped 3 bases from V and 2 bases from J, with 16 bases between. Germline V lookup: CDR1 KGHSH, CDR2 LQKENI. The CDR3, as DNA: TGTGCCAGCTCACCGCCGCCCAGTAGCGGTCAAGAGACCCAGTACTTC. Residues: CASSPPPSSGQETQYF. Full variable domain (missing parts from reference TRBV18 and TRBJ2-5): NAGVMQNPRHLVRRRGQEARLRCSPMKGHSHVYWYRQLPEEGLKFMVYLQKENIIDESGMPKERFSAEFPKEGPSILRIQQVVRGDSAAYFCASSPPPSSGQETQYFGPGTRLLVL.

This chain connects TRBV20-1 to TRBJ2-7; possibly TRBD1 for D (5 bases). The CDR3 contains 14 residues. The V and J ends lost 6 bases and 7 bases respectively, with 22 bases between them. Germline-derived CDR1 and CDR2 are DFQATT and SNEGSKA (reference sequence). CDR3 protein: CSAPTPARGAEQYF. CDR3 DNA sequence: TGCAGTGCCCCCACCCCGGCTAGGGGCGCGGAGCAGTACTTC.

The sample holds many counts of this clonotype. The J gene is TRBJ2-3, the V gene TRBV4-2; no clear D gene. Looked up from germline, CDR1 is LGHNA and CDR2 is YNFKEQ. This CDR3 has 16 amino acids. V gave up 1 base and J gave up 2 bases, with 13 bases separating them. CDR3 residues: CASSQGSQQLTDTQYF. CDR3 coding DNA: TGTGCCAGCAGCCAAGGATCACAGCAACTCACAGATACGCAGTATTTT.

There are many counts of this clonotype. The DNA for the CDR3 is TGTGCCAGCAGCTTACCCGGACCCCCAGATACGCAGTATTTT. It specifies CASSLPGPPDTQYF. This chain joins TRBV7-8 and TRBJ2-3; D remains unclear. The CDR3 consists of 14 residues. Germline V gene lookup returns CDR1 SGHVS and CDR2 FQNEAQ. The ends were cut back, 2 bases at V and 4 bases at J, with 10 bases in the middle. Drawing the rest from reference TRBV7-8 and TRBJ2-3, the complete variable domain is GAGVSQSPRYKVAKRGQDVALRCDPISGHVSLFWYQQALGQGPEFLTYFQNEAQLDKSGLPSDRFFAERPEGSVSTLKIQRTQQEDSAVYLCASSLPGPPDTQYFGPGTRLTVL.

This clonotype has a count of ten or more. The chain combines TRBV11-2 with TRBJ2-1; TRBD1 is a possible D gene (6 bases). The ends were cut back, 5 bases at V and 1 base at J, with 15 bases in the middle. The length of the CDR3 is 16 residues. The germline V gene encodes CDR1 SGHAT and CDR2 FQNNGV. DNA for the CDR3: TGTGCCAGCAGCCCCCAGGGGAGTAGTTCCTACAATGAGCAGTTCTTC. This sequence encodes CASSPQGSSSYNEQFF.

As for this clonotype: This may come from a read error, since a much larger clone is one base off. V usage is TRBV20-1 and J usage is TRBJ1-3; D perhaps matches TRBD1 (6 bases). Germline lookup yields CDR1 DFQATT and CDR2 SNEGSKA (reference sequence). CDR3 length: 15 amino acids. Trimming pared 5 bases from V and 7 bases from J, leaving 21 bases between. CDR3: CSAPDRPKGGNTIYF. DNA of the CDR3: TGCAGTGCTCCCGACAGGCCAAAAGGAGGGAACACCATATATTTT.

This clonotype was seen a handful of times. CDR3 nucleotide sequence: TGTGCCAGTAGTCCCGAGGACAGGGTAGGTGGGGAGCAGTACTTC. It codes for CASSPEDRVGGEQYF. The chain is built from TRBV19 and TRBJ2-7; 8 bases are shared with TRBD1. The CDR3 has 15 amino acids. Losses at the gene ends were 5 bases for V and 7 bases for J; bases not matched to a gene: 13. Germline V gives CDR1 LNHDA, CDR2 SQIVND (reference sequence).